These 24 T cell receptor beta chains were sequenced from one sample in a study of blood T cells in healthy people across ages. Next came a second PCR, run for roughly 6 to 11 cycles, which used a sample-barcoded 5' primer along with a J-beta primer mix. MiXCR, applied by TCRdb to the 5' RACE reads, yields one record per CDR3 protein. The table has roughly 560,000 distinct CDR3 sequences, around 24% seen once. Separately, the same data were catalogued under a study of T cells of mothers and their children.

Sequenced material: blood. These receptors all come from a boy between 5 and 17 years old in good health.

This clonotype showed up just a few times. The chain has TRBV5-1 and TRBJ2-4; 13 positions agree with TRBD2. Near its end, the DNA agrees better with TRBJ2-1, so the J call may be wrong. Germline CDR1 SGHRS, CDR2 YFSETQ. The CDR3 covers 18 residues. CDR3 sequence (DNA): TGCGCCAGCAGACACCTTGGGACTAGCGGGGTTTCCTACAATGAGCAGTTCTTC. This sequence encodes CASRHLGTSGVSYNEQFF.

This clonotype has a handful of counts. V is TRBV15 and J is TRBJ2-3; a weak D match, TRBD2 (6 bases). This CDR3 is 15 amino acids long. The V gene lost 0 bases and the J gene lost 2 bases, with 9 bases spanning the gap. Germline loops: CDR1 LNHNV, CDR2 YYDKDF (reference sequence). Here the CDR3 DNA reads TGTGCCACCAGCAGAGATCCTAGCGTCACAGATACGCAGTATTTT. This encodes CATSRDPSVTDTQYF. Drawing the rest from reference TRBV15 and TRBJ2-3, the complete variable domain is DAMVIQNPRYQVTQFGKPVTLSCSQTLNHNVMYWYQQKSSQAPKLLFHYYDKDFNNEADTPDNFQSRRPNTSFCFLDIRSPGLGDTAMYLCATSRDPSVTDTQYFGPGTRLTVL.

The chain carries TRBV7-2 and TRBJ2-1, with TRBD1 matching over 11 bases. There are 17 residues in the CDR3. CDR1 and CDR2 from the germline V gene are SGHTA and FQGNSA. Trimming at V came to 1 base and at J to 4 bases, leaving 6 bases not matched to a gene. CDR3 in amino acids: CASSLDSGTGGYNEQFF. CDR3 nucleotides: TGTGCCAGCAGCTTAGACTCCGGGACAGGGGGTTACAATGAGCAGTTCTTC.

J is TRBJ2-1 and V is TRBV20-1; 13 bases match TRBD2. Germline CDR1 reads DFQATT; CDR2 reads SNEGSKA (reference sequence). This CDR3 has 14 residues. Trimming took 4 bases from V and 10 from J; bases not matched to a gene: 7. Here the CDR3 DNA reads TGCAGTGCTACGGGGACTAGCGGGGCCCAGGAGCAGTTCTTC. This translates into CSATGTSGAQEQFF.

This chain uses TRBV20-1 with TRBJ2-7; 11 bases align to TRBD2. With V trimmed by 0 bases and J by 5 bases, 9 bases remained unmatched. The CDR3 length is 16 residues. Germline V lookup: CDR1 DFQATT, CDR2 SNEGSKA (reference sequence). CDR3 coding DNA: TGCAGTGCTAGAGATAAGGGTAGCGGGAGGGCCCACGAGCAGTACTTC. Protein: CSARDKGSGRAHEQYF.

The J gene is TRBJ1-2, the V gene TRBV5-1; 8 nucleotides agree with TRBD1. The CDR3 sequence is 16 residues long. The V gene end was trimmed by 4 bases and the J gene end by 3 bases; junction bases not matched to a gene: 11. Germline-derived CDR1 and CDR2 are SGHRS and YFSETQ. The CDR3 loop is CASSPWSTGGDYGYTF. In DNA, the CDR3 is TGCGCCAGCAGCCCCTGGAGCACAGGGGGAGACTATGGCTACACCTTC.

Worth noting for this clonotype: The junction does not match germline at one end; this may be a read error. V usage is TRBV20-1 and J usage is TRBJ1-1; the match to TRBD1 covers 8 bases. Germline V CDR1 and CDR2: DFQATT, SNEGSKA (reference sequence). This CDR3 comprises 14 residues. The CDR3 protein is CSASATGGYTEASF. CDR3 nucleotides: TGCAGTGCTAGCGCCACAGGGGGATACACTGAAGCTTCCTTT.

This clonotype was observed a few times. This chain uses TRBV5-1 with TRBJ1-1, with D uncertain. This CDR3 is built from 13 residues. Trimming took 2 bases from V and 1 from J, leaving 6 bases between them. Germline CDR1 and CDR2: SGHRS and YFSETQ. Here the CDR3 DNA reads TGCGCCAGCAGCTTTGGGTCGAACACTGAAGCTTTCTTT. Its protein product is CASSFGSNTEAFF.

The CDR3 here is CSVEDRGHNRGETQYF. The CDR3 nucleotides read TGCAGCGTTGAAGATCGGGGACACAACAGGGGAGAGACCCAGTACTTC. This chain joins TRBV29-1 and TRBJ2-5; 7 nucleotides align to TRBD1. The germline gives CDR1 SQVTM, CDR2 ANQGSEA. Trimming removed 0 bases from V and 4 bases from J; junction bases left unmatched: 11. The CDR3 length is 16 residues. The variable domain in full, with the rest retrieved from reference TRBV29-1 and TRBJ2-5, is SAVISQKPSRDICQRGTSLTIQCQVDSQVTMMFWYRQQPGQSLTLIATANQGSEATYESGFVIDKFPISRPNLTFSTLTVSNMSPEDSSIYLCSVEDRGHNRGETQYFGPGTRLLVL.

This clonotype was recorded many times. The CDR3 sequence: CSVMTPNQETQYF. Written as DNA, the CDR3 is TGCAGCGTGATGACACCGAACCAAGAGACCCAGTACTTC. The chain joins TRBV29-1 to TRBJ2-5; unclear D gene. V lost 6 bases and J 0 bases, leaving 11 bases between the germline ends. Looked up from germline, CDR1 is SQVTM and CDR2 is ANQGSEA. CDR3 size: 13 residues.

This sequence joins TRBV7-9 and TRBJ1-4, with D perhaps TRBD1 (6 bases). V was cut by 5 bases and J by 3 bases, with 13 bases left in between. This CDR3 is 15 amino acids long. CDR1 and CDR2 (germline): SEHNR, FQNEAQ (reference sequence). In DNA, the CDR3 is TGTGCCAGCAGCCCCCTCACAGGGTCTAATGAAAAACTGTTTTTT. It specifies CASSPLTGSNEKLFF.

The table lists this clonotype with many counts. The chain recombines TRBV4-1 with TRBJ2-3, with D possibly called TRBD1 or TRBD2 (5 bases each). The CDR3 loop spans 15 amino acids. Trimming took 2 bases from V and 4 from J, leaving 13 bases between them. Germline V gives CDR1 MGHRA, CDR2 YSYEKL. CDR3 region: CASSQPGPVADTQYF. The CDR3 bases are TGCGCCAGCAGCCAACCGGGGCCCGTCGCAGATACGCAGTATTTT.

The V and J genes are TRBV29-1 and TRBJ2-3, with 9 nucleotides matching TRBD1. Germline CDR1 is SQVTM and CDR2 is ANQGSEA. CDR3 length: 13 amino acids. J was trimmed by 3 bases and V by 6 bases; bases with no gene match: 4. CDR3 in amino acids: CSVTGTGTDTQYF. DNA for the CDR3: TGCAGCGTCACCGGGACAGGGACAGATACGCAGTATTTT.

The chain employs TRBV18 and TRBJ2-5; TRBD1 aligns across 10 bases. The J call may be wrong; the DNA end is better matched by TRBJ2-1. Germline CDR1 reads KGHSH; CDR2 reads LQKENI. This CDR3 region has 17 residues. Here the CDR3 reads CASSPNVPGQGRLEQFF. The CDR3 bases are TGTGCCAGCTCACCGAACGTCCCGGGACAGGGGCGTTTAGAGCAGTTCTTC.

This clonotype was seen a few times. The rearrangement links TRBV24-1 to TRBJ2-2; tentative D call: TRBD1 (6 bases). Between the trimmed V and J ends, which lost 3 bases and 10 bases, there was a span of 11 bases. CDR3 size: 13 residues. Looked up from germline, CDR1 is KGHDR and CDR2 is SFDVKD. The CDR3 sequence: CATSDPGVPELFF. The CDR3 region has the DNA TGTGCCACCAGTGATCCAGGGGTCCCGGAGCTGTTTTTT.

This clonotype was detected only a few times. The genes are TRBV28 and TRBJ1-2, with D unclear. V was clipped by 10 bases and J by 4 bases, with 16 bases between them. The germline V gene encodes CDR1 MDHEN and CDR2 SYDVKM. CDR3 length: 13 amino acids. CDR3 protein: CATLTPGSYGYTF. The CDR3 nucleotides read TGTGCCACCCTAACACCGGGGTCCTATGGCTACACCTTC.

This clonotype was counted many times. This chain's CDR3 is CASSLDRGPTAQYF. The CDR3 bases are TGTGCCAGCAGCTTGGACAGGGGGCCCACGGCCCAGTACTTC. V is TRBV5-4 and J is TRBJ2-5; 9 bases fit TRBD1. The germline V gene encodes CDR1 SGHNT and CDR2 YYREEE (reference sequence). V shed 0 bases, J shed 9 bases, and the junction held 6 bases outside the gene matches. This CDR3 has 14 residues.

The rearrangement joins TRBV27 to TRBJ1-1, with D perhaps TRBD1 (6 bases). Trimming pared 7 bases from V and 4 bases from J, leaving 13 bases between. This CDR3 spans 13 amino acids. Germline V gene lookup returns CDR1 MNHEY and CDR2 SMNVEV (reference sequence). CDR3 residues: CASKGGRSTEAFF. CDR3 coding DNA: TGTGCCAGCAAGGGGGGGCGAAGCACTGAAGCTTTCTTT.

This clonotype showed up just a few times. This chain uses TRBV2 with TRBJ1-2; 8 bases align to TRBD1. With V trimmed by 4 bases and J by 5 bases, 18 bases remained unmatched. The germline V gene has CDR1 SNHLY and CDR2 FYNNEI. CDR3 size: 18 residues. CDR3 DNA: TGTGCCAGCAGTGGCTCCGGACAGGGAATTTATCCTATTTATGGCTACACCTTC. Its protein product is CASSGSGQGIYPIYGYTF. Full variable domain (outside the CDR3, taken from reference TRBV2 and TRBJ1-2): EPEVTQTPSHQVTQMGQEVILRCVPISNHLYFYWYRQILGQKVEFLVSFYNNEISEKSEIFDDQFSVERPDGSNFTLKIRSTKLEDSAMYFCASSGSGQGIYPIYGYTFGSGTRLTVV.

This clonotype turned up a few times. V usage is TRBV9 and J usage is TRBJ2-7, with D perhaps matching TRBD2 (6 bases). This CDR3 has 12 amino acids. Germline CDR1 and CDR2: SGDLS and YYNGEE. Trimming cost V 3 bases and J 5 bases, with 9 bases left between them. Here the CDR3 reads CASSDLANEQYF. CDR3 nucleotides: TGTGCCAGCAGCGATCTAGCGAACGAGCAGTACTTC. The variable domain in full, completed from reference TRBV9 and TRBJ2-7, reads DSGVTQTPKHLITATGQRVTLRCSPRSGDLSVYWYQQSLDQGLQFLIQYYNGEERAKGNILERFSAQQFPDLHSELNLSSLELGDSALYFCASSDLANEQYFGPGTRLTVT.

This clonotype has only a few counts. This chain connects TRBV10-3 to TRBJ2-5, with D tentatively TRBD1 (5 bases). Judging by the DNA end, TRBJ2-1 fits better; the J call may be wrong. Germline assignment: CDR1 ENHRY and CDR2 SYGVKD. The CDR3 is 16 residues long. The CDR3 sequence is CAISEAPQAQGDEQFF. The CDR3 DNA reads TGTGCCATCAGTGAAGCCCCGCAAGCCCAAGGGGATGAGCAGTTCTTC.

The gene calls are TRBV9 and TRBJ2-1; D may be TRBD1 or TRBD2 (6 bases each). In germline, CDR1 is SGDLS, CDR2 YYNGEE. The germline V and J ends were trimmed by 2 bases and 3 bases, with 9 bases remaining between them. The CDR3 length is 14 residues. As DNA, the CDR3 is TGTGCCAGCAGCGTCGGGGGCCTCTACAATGAGCAGTTCTTC. It yields the protein CASSVGGLYNEQFF.

CDR3 DNA: TGTGCCAGCAGCTCCGCCGGGACTAGCGGGAGAACAGATACGCAGTATTTT. The encoded protein is CASSSAGTSGRTDTQYF. The chain combines TRBV12-3 or TRBV12-4 with TRBJ2-3, with 14 bases fitting TRBD2. CDR3 length: 17 amino acids. Germline trimming cut 6 bases from V and 3 bases from J; bases unmatched to any gene: 8.

V and J are TRBV7-6 and TRBJ1-2; D gene uncertain. The CDR3 has 12 residues. V lost 6 bases to trimming and J lost 7 bases, with 12 bases between them. The germline CDR1 and CDR2 sequences are SGHVS and FNYEAQ. The CDR3 bases are TGTGCCAGCAGTTCCCGTTACAGTGGCTACACCTTC. Protein product: CASSSRYSGYTF.